Included here is one T cell receptor (beta chain) sequence, with context. Its recognized antigen is unknown. The sample holds no much larger clone one base away, and base qualities are not on file. The record originates from a study of persistence of HIV-infected CD4 T cells (TCRdb year 2020). As for the study more broadly: Participants had been on suppressive ART for a median of around eight years. Apart from a couple of participants who underwent leukapheresis at a single time point, peripheral blood samples of up to about 180 mL were collected from participants at multiple time points. The study isolated CMV- and HIV-1 Gag-responding CD4+ T cells from ART-treated individuals to examine antigen-driven clonal expansion of HIV-1-infected cells. Proviral sequencing was used to assess clonality among infected cells, whereas TCRbeta sequencing gauged the clonality of all cells within each sorted population. For the TCR cluster analysis across participants, under 10 participants were included for CMV and 6 or 7 participants for Gag. Broad study findings and their caveats: Restriction of bulk TCR analyses to the rare CMV-responding cells that actually carried HIV-1 proviruses was not possible. TCRbeta richness in CMV- and Gag-responding cells was significantly lower than in anti-CD3/anti-CD28-responding cells; CMV-responding cells had higher oligoclonality than CD3/CD28-stimulated and Gag-responding cells. TCR oligoclonality correlated with proviral oligoclonality within the same sorted populations. Antigen-responding cells were enriched for expanded CDR3beta sequences that were degenerate, which suggests that CD4+ responses to CMV and Gag underwent convergent selection. Only a small number of individuals took part in the study, and the range of antigens tested was limited.

The immunoSEQ hsTCRB assay version 4, run in survey mode, was used to sequence TCRbeta repertoires from genomic DNA. Genomic DNA was diluted to 7.5 to 10 ng/uL, and up to 1 ug per sample was used for TCRbeta sequencing. The study's processing was this. TCRbeta data analysis was done in ImmunoSeq Analyzer 3.0, and diversity was calculated on productive nucleotide rearrangements. Using the Immunarch R package, lower-bound TCR diversity was estimated with the improved Chao index and clonality was estimated with the Gini coefficient. Different nucleotide rearrangements encoding the same CDR3beta amino acid sequence were counted as distinct clonotypes. Differential abundance analysis identified TCRbeta sequences significantly enriched in antigen-responding cells relative to anti-CD3/anti-CD28-activated cells. GLIPH2 clustered TCRs by predicted peptide-MHC specificity, both within individual participants and across merged participant data sets. As stored in TCRdb, this immuneACCESS dataset retains in-frame rearrangements with V and J assigned. A fraction of the clones does not appear; measured against another copy, unresolved V genes explain less than half of the discrepancy, and the remainder lacks a known reason. The V and J calls and clone size were taken over from that table, and D and trimming were inferred from the DNA. Present in this sample are about 7,500 clones, less than 75% of which were seen just once. 15% to 20% of the sample goes to the ten largest clones.

The V end gives up 0 bases and the J end 8 bases, leaving 8 bases in the junction not matched to a gene. Taken from cysteine to phenylalanine, the CDR3 has 16 residues. Only CDR3 DNA remains: 48 bases, in frame from the first base. The germline V gene sets CDR1 to SGHTA and CDR2 to FQGNSA. Reading the label with the study, this specimen's treatment or condition is: suppressive antiretroviral therapy. Lysates of CMV-infected fibroblasts were used at about 11 ug/mL for cell stimulation. CD4+ T cells that responded were sorted based on upregulation of both CD40 ligand and CD69. Participants were HIV-1-infected adults who started suppressive ART during chronic infection. Plasma HIV-1 RNA had been undetectable (below 50 copies/mL) in participants for at least 4 years. To be included, participants needed a CD4+ T cell count above 400 cells/uL and a positive CMV serology. Before stimulation, PBMCs were isolated using density centrifugation and then depleted of CD8+ T cells. CD8-depleted PBMCs were stimulated for approximately 18 hours with anti-CD28/CD49d costimulation, CD40-blocking antibody and enfuvirtide to prevent new infections. Sorting was done on either a Beckman Coulter MoFlo Legacy or an XDP sorter, and propidium iodide was used to exclude dead cells. For samples with more than one million cells, genomic DNA was extracted with the QIAamp DNA Mini Kit, and for all other samples the Quick-DNA Microprep Kit was used.

The chain is made from TRBV7-2 and TRBJ2-1, and TRBD2 aligns with 9 junction nucleotides. Sample: CD4+ T cells sorted from PBMCs after approximately 19-hour stimulation, taken from a patient who received antiretroviral therapy. This specimen's cell subset or site label, per the study, means: CD40L+CD69+ CD4 T cells responding to CMV lysate. This clonotype was obtained from an adult man with HIV who was CMV-seropositive. The CDR3 in this case is CASSLAAGLARYEQFF. The DNA sequence is TGTGCCAGCAGCTTAGCGGCCGGACTAGCGCGGTATGAGCAGTTCTTC.